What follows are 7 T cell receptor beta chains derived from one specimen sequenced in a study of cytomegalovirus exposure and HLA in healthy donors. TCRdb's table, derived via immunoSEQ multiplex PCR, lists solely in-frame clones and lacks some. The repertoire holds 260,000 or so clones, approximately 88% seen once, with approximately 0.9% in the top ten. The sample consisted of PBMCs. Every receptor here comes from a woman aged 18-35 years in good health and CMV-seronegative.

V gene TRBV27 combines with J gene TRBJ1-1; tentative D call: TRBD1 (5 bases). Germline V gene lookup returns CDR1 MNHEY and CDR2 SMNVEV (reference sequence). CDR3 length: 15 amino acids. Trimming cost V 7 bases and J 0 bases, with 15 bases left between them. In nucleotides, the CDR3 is TGTGCCAGCACCTTACGGAGGGGACTGAACACTGAAGCTTTCTTT. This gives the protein CASTLRRGLNTEAFF.

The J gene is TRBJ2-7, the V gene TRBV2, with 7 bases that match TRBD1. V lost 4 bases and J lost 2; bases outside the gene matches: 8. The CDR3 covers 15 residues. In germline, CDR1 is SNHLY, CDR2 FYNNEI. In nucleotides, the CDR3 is TGTGCCAGCAGTGTCGCCAGGGGGTCTACCTACGAGCAGTACTTC. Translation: CASSVARGSTYEQYF.

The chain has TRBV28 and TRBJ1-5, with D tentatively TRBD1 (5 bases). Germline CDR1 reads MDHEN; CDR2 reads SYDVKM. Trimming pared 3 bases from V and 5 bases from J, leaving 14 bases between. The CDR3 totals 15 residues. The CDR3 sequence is CASSLGGTLDQPQHF. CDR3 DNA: TGTGCCAGCAGTTTGGGGGGGACTCTAGATCAGCCCCAGCATTTT.

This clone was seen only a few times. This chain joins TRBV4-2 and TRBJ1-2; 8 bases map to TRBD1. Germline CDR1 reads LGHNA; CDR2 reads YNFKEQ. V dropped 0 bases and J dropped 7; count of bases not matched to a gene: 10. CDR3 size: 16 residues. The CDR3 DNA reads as TGTGCCAGCAGCCAAGAACCTTCAGGGGGCTTTGGTGGCTACACCTTC. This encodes CASSQEPSGGFGGYTF.

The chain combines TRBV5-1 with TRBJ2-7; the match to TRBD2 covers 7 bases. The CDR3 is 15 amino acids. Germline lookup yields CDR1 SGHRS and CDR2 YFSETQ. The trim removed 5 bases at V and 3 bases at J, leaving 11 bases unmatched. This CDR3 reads CASRLWSSGNYEQYF. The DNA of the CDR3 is TGCGCCAGCAGATTATGGTCTAGCGGAAACTACGAGCAGTACTTC.

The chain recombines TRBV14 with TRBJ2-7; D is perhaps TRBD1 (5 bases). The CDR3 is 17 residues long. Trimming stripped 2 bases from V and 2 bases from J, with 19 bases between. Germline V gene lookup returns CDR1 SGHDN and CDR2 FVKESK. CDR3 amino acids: CASSQRTSSTRAYEQYF. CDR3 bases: TGTGCCAGCAGCCAACGGACATCCTCCACAAGGGCCTACGAGCAGTACTTC.

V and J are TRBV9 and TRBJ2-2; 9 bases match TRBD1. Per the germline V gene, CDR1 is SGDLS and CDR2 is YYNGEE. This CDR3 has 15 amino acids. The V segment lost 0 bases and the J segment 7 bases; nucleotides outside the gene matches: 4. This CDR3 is CASSVGQGVGGELFF. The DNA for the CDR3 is TGTGCCAGCAGCGTAGGACAGGGGGTCGGCGGGGAGCTGTTTTTT.